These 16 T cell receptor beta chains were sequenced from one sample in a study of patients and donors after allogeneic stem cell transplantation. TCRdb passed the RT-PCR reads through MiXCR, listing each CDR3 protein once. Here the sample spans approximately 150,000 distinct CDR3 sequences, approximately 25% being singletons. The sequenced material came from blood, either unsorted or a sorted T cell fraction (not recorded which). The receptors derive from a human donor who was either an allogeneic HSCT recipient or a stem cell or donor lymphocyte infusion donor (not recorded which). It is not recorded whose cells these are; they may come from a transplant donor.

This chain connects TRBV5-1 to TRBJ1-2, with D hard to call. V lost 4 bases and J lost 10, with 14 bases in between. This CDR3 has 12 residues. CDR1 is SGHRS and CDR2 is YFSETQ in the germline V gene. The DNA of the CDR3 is TGCGCCAGCAGCCTGTTGACGGAAACCTACACCTTC. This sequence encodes CASSLLTETYTF. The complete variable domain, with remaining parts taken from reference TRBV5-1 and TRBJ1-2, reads KAGVTQTPRYLIKTRGQQVTLSCSPISGHRSVSWYQQTPGQGLQFLFEYFSETQRNKGNFPGRFSGRQFSNSRSEMNVSTLELGDSALYLCASSLLTETYTFGSGTRLTVV.

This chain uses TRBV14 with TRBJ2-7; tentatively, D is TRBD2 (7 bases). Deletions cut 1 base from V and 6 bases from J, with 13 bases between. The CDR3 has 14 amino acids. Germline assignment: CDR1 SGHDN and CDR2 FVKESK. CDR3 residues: CASSQGGGRPEQYF. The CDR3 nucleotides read TGTGCCAGCAGCCAAGGGGGGGGGCGCCCCGAGCAGTACTTC.

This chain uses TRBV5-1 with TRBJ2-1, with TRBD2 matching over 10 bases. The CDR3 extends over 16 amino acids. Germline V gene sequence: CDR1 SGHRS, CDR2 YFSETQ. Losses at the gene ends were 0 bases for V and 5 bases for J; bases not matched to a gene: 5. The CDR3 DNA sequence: TGCGCCAGCAGCTTGGCCGGGACTAGCGCAGACAATGAGCAGTTCTTC. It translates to CASSLAGTSADNEQFF.

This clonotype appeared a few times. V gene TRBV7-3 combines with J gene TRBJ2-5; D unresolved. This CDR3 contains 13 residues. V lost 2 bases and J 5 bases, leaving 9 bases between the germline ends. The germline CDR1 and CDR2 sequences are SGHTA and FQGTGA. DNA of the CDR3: TGTGCCAGCAGCTTAGTGTTGGGGGAGACCCAGTACTTC. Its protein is CASSLVLGETQYF. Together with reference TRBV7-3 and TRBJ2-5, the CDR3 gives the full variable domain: GAGVSQTPSNKVTEKGKYVELRCDPISGHTALYWYRQSLGQGPEFLIYFQGTGAADDSGLPNDRFFAVRPEGSVSTLKIQRTERGDSAVYLCASSLVLGETQYFGPGTRLLVL.

The CDR3, as DNA: TGTGCCATCAGTGATCCCGGGATGACAGGATATTTT. This encodes CAISDPGMTGYF. The chain uses TRBV10-3 and TRBJ1-3, with D maybe TRBD1 (6 bases). CDR1 is ENHRY, CDR2 SYGVKD, per germline. There are 12 residues in the CDR3. V was trimmed by 3 bases and J by 15 bases, leaving 15 bases between them.

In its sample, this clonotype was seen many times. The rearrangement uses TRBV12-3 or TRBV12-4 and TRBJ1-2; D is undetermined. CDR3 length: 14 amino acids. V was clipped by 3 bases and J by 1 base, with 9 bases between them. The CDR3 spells CASSFTLGNYGYTF. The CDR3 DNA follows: TGTGCCAGCAGTTTTACATTGGGTAACTATGGCTACACCTTC.

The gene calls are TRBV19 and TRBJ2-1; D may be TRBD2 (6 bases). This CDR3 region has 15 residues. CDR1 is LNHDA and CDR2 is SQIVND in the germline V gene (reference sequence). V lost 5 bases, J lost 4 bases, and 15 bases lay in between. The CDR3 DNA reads TGTGCCAGTAGTTCACTCCCCGGGGGTTACAATGAGCAGTTCTTC. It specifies CASSSLPGGYNEQFF.

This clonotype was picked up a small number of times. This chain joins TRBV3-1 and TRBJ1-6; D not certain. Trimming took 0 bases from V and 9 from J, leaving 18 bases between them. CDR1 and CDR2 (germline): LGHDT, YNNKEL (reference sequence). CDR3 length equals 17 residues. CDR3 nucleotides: TGTGCCAGCAGCCAAGATCGTAGCCGCGGTTTCAGTTCACCCCTCCACTTT. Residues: CASSQDRSRGFSSPLHF.

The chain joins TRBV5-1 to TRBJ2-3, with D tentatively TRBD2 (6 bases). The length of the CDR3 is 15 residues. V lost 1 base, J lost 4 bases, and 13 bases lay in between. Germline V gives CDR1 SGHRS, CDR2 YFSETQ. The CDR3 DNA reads TGCGCCAGCAGCTTGATGGCGGGGTACGCAGATACGCAGTATTTT. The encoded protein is CASSLMAGYADTQYF. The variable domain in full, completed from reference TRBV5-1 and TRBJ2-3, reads KAGVTQTPRYLIKTRGQQVTLSCSPISGHRSVSWYQQTPGQGLQFLFEYFSETQRNKGNFPGRFSGRQFSNSRSEMNVSTLELGDSALYLCASSLMAGYADTQYFGPGTRLTVL.

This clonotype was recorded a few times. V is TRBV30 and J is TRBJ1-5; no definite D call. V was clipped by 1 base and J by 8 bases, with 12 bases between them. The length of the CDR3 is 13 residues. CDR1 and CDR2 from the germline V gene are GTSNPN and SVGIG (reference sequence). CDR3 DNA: TGTGCCTGGAGTGGATTTCGGGGTGAGCCCCAGCATTTT. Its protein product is CAWSGFRGEPQHF.

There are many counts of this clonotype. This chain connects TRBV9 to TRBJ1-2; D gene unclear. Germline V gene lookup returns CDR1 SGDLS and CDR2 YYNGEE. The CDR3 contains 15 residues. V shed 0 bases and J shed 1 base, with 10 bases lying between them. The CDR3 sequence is CASSVDGSGNYGYTF. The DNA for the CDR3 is TGTGCCAGCAGCGTAGATGGGTCCGGTAACTATGGCTACACCTTC.

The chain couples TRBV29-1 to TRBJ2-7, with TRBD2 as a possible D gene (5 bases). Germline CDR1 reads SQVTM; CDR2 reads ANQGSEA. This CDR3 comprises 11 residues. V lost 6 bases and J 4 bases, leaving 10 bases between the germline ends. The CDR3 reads CSVLTMYEQYF. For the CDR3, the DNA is TGCAGCGTCCTGACTATGTACGAGCAGTACTTC.

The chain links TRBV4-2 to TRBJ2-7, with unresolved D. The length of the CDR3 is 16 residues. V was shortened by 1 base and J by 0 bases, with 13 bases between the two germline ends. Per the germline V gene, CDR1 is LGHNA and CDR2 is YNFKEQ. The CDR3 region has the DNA TGTGCCAGCAGCCAAGCCTTCGACAAGCCCTCCTACGAGCAGTACTTC. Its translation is CASSQAFDKPSYEQYF.

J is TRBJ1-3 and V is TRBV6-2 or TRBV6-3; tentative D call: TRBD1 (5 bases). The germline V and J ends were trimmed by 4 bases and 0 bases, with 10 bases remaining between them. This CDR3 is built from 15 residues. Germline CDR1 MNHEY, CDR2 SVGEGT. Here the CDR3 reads CASSSTDSSGNTIYF. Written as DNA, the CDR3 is TGTGCCAGCAGTTCAACTGACAGCTCTGGAAACACCATATATTTT.

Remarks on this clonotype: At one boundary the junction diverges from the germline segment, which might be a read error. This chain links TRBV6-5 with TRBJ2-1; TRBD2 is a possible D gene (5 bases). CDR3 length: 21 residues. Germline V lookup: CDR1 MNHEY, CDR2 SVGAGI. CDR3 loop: CASSYSNSKTRWENFSNEQFF. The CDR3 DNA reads TGTGCCAGCAGCTACTCAAACTCGAAAACCAGATGGGAGAATTTTTCCAATGAGCAGTTCTTC.

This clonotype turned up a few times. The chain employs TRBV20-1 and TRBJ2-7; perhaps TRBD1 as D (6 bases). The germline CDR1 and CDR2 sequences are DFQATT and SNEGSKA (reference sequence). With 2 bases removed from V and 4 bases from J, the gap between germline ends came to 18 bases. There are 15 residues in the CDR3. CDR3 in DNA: TGCAGTGCTAGACCTGGGACACAACTATCGTACGAGCAGTACTTC. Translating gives CSARPGTQLSYEQYF.